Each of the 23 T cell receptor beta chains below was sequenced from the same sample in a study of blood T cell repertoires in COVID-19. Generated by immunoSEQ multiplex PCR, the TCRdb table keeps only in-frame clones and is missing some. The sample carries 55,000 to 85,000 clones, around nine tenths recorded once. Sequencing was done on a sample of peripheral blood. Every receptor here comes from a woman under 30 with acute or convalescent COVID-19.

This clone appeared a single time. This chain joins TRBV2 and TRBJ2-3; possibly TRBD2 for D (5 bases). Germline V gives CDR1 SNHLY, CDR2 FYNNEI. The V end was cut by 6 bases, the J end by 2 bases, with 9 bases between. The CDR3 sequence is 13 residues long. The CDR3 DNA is TGTGCCAGCAGGCGAGCGGTCACAGATACGCAGTATTTT. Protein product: CASRRAVTDTQYF.

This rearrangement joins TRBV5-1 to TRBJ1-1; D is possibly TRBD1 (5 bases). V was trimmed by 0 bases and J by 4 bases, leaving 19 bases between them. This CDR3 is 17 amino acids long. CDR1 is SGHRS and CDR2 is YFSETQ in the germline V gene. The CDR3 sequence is CASSLEVGAGLGTEAFF. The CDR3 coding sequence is TGCGCCAGCAGCTTGGAGGTCGGCGCAGGGCTCGGCACTGAAGCTTTCTTT.

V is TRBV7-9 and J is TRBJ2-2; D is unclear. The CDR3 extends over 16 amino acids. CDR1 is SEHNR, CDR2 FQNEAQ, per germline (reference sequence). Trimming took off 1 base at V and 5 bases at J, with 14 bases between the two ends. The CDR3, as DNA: TGTGCCAGCAGCTTAGACGGTTTTAGTGAGACCGGGGAGCTGTTTTTT. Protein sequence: CASSLDGFSETGELFF.

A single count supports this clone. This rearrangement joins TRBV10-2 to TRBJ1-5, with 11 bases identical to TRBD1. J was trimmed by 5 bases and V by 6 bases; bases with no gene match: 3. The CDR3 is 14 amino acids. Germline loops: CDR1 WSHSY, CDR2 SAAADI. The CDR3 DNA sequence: TGCGCCAGCAGGGGGACAGGGGGAGATCAGCCCCAGCATTTT. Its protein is CASRGTGGDQPQHF.

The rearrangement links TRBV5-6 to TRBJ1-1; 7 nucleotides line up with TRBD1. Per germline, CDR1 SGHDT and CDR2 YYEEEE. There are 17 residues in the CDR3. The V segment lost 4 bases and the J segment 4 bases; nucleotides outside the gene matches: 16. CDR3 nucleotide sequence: TGTGCCAGCAGCCCTACCGGCCCTCGACAGGGTGGCACTGAAGCTTTCTTT. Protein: CASSPTGPRQGGTEAFF.

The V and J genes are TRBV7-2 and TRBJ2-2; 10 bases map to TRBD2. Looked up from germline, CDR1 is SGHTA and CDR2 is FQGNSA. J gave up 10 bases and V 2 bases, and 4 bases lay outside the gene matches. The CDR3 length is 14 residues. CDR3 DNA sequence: TGTGCCAGCAGCTTAACTAGCGGGAAAGAGGAGCTGTTTTTT. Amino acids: CASSLTSGKEELFF.

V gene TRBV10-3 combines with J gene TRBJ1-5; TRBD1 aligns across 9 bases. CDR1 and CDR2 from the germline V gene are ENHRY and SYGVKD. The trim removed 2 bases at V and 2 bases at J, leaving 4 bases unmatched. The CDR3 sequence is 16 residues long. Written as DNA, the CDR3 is TGTGCCATCAGTGAGGGCAGGACAGGGGGCAATCAGCCCCAGCATTTT. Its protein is CAISEGRTGGNQPQHF.

CDR3 region: CASRSTGGGDGYTF. CDR3 DNA: TGTGCCAGCAGGAGCACAGGGGGCGGCGATGGCTACACCTTC. The gene calls are TRBV25-1 and TRBJ1-2, with TRBD1 identical over 9 bases. The germline V gene has CDR1 MGHDK and CDR2 SYGVNS. The CDR3 extends over 14 amino acids. V was clipped by 6 bases and J by 6 bases; unmatched bases: 8.

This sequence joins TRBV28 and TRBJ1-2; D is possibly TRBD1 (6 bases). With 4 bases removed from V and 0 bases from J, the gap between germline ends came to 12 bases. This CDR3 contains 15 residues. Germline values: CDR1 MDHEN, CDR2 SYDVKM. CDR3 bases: TGTGCCAGCAGTTCTACCGACAGGTCTAACTATGGCTACACCTTC. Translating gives CASSSTDRSNYGYTF.

CDR3 nucleotides: TGTGCCAGCTCGCCGGGCAGGGAGGCTGAAGCTTTCTTT. Protein: CASSPGREAEAFF. The chain has TRBV18 and TRBJ1-1; D is perhaps TRBD1 (5 bases). Germline V gene lookup returns CDR1 KGHSH and CDR2 LQKENI. Trimming left V 6 bases short and J 6 bases short, with 14 bases between. The CDR3 consists of 13 residues.

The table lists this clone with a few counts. CDR3 amino acids: CASSIWAEYSNQPQHF. CDR3 nucleotides: TGTGCCAGTAGTATTTGGGCAGAGTATAGCAATCAGCCCCAGCATTTT. This chain uses TRBV19 with TRBJ1-5; no definite D call. The V and J ends lost 3 bases and 0 bases respectively, with 12 bases between them. This CDR3 contains 16 residues. Germline V gene data show CDR1 as LNHDA and CDR2 as SQIVND (reference sequence).

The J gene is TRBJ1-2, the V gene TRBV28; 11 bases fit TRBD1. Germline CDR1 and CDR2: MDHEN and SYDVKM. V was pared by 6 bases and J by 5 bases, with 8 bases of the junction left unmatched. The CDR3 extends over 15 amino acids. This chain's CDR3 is CASSLPRDRGYGYTF. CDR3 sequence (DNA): TGTGCCAGCAGCCTGCCCCGGGACAGGGGGTATGGCTACACCTTC.

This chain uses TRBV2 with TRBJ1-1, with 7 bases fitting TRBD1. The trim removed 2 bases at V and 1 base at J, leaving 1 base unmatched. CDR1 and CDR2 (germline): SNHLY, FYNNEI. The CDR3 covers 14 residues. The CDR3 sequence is CASSERQGNTEAFF. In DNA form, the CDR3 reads TGTGCCAGCAGTGAAAGACAGGGGAACACTGAAGCTTTCTTT.

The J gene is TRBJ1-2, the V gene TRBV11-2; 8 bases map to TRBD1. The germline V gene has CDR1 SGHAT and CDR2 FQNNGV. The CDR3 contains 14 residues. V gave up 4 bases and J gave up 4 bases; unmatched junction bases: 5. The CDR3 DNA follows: TGTGCCAGCAGCTCAGGGGGCGCCGGCTATGGCTACACCTTC. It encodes CASSSGGAGYGYTF.

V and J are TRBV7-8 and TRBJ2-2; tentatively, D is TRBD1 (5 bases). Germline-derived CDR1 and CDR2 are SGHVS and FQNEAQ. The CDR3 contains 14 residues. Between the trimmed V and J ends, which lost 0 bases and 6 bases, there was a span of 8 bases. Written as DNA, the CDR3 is TGTGCCAGCAGCTTAGCGCTCAGGGCCGGGGAGCTGTTTTTT. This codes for CASSLALRAGELFF. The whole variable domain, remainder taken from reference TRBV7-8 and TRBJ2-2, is GAGVSQSPRYKVAKRGQDVALRCDPISGHVSLFWYQQALGQGPEFLTYFQNEAQLDKSGLPSDRFFAERPEGSVSTLKIQRTQQEDSAVYLCASSLALRAGELFFGEGSRLTVL.

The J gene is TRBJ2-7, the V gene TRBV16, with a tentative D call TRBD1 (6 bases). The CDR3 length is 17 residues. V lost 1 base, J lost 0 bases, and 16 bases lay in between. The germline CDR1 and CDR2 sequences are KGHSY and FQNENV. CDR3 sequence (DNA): TGTGCCAGCAGCCAATTAGAGACAGGTGACTACTCCTACGAGCAGTACTTC. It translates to CASSQLETGDYSYEQYF.

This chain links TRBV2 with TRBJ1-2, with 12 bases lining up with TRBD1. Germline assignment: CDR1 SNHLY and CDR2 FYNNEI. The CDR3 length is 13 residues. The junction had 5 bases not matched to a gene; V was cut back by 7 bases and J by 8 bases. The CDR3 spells CASIRDRGHGYTF. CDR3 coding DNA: TGTGCCAGCATTAGGGACAGGGGGCACGGCTACACCTTC.

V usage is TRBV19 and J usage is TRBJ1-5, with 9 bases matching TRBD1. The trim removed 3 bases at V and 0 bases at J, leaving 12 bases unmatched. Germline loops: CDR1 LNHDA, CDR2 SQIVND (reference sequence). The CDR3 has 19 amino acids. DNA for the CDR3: TGTGCCAGTAGTATGTCGGACAGGGGTGGAGGTTATAGCAATCAGCCCCAGCATTTT. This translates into CASSMSDRGGGYSNQPQHF.

The CDR3: CASSQVQGLNTEAFF. The CDR3, as DNA: TGCGCCAGCAGCCAAGTGCAGGGGTTGAACACTGAAGCTTTCTTT. This chain joins TRBV4-3 and TRBJ1-1; maybe TRBD1 (6 bases). The V end was cut by 1 base, the J end by 0 bases, with 9 bases between. The CDR3 is made up of 15 amino acids. Per the germline V gene, CDR1 is LGHNA and CDR2 is YSLEER.

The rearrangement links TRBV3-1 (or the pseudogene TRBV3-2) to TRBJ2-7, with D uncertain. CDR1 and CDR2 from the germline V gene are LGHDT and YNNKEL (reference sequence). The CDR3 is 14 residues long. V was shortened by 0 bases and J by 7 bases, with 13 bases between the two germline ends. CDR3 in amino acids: CASSQDPSSREQYF. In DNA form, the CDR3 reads TGTGCCAGCAGCCAAGATCCCTCCTCTCGGGAGCAGTACTTC.

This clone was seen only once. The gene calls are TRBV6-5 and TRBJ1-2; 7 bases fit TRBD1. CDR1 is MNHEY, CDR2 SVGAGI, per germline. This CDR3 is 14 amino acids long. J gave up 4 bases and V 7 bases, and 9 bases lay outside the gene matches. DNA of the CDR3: TGTGCCAGCAAGTTAGGGACAGCCACCTATGGCTACACCTTC. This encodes CASKLGTATYGYTF.

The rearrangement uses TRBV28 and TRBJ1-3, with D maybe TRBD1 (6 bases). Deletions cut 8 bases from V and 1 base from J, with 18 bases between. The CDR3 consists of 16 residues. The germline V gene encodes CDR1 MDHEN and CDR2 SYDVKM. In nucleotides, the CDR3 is TGTGCCAGCTACACCCTACACAGGGCATCTGGAAACACCATATATTTT. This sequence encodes CASYTLHRASGNTIYF.

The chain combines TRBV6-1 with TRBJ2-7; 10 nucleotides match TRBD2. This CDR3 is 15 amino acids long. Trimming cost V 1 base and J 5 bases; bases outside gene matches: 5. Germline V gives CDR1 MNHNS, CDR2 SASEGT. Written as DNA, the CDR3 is TGTGCCAGCAGTGAAGGGACTAGCGGTCGCCACGAGCAGTACTTC. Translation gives CASSEGTSGRHEQYF.